This record covers a single T cell receptor beta chain. The data stem from a study of blood T cell repertoires in COVID-19. Study context: T cells, B-cell-depleted T cells, or PBMCs provided the cDNA or gDNA that served as material.

Authors' methods: It was from reference gene primer amplification that nucleated cell counts were estimated. Using immunoSEQ multiplex PCR, the repertoire was profiled, and TCRdb retains in-frame clones only, with some absent. For V, J and clone size, that table is used; D and trimming come from the DNA. The data contain a few hundred thousand clones, roughly 81% of them singletons. Germline CDR1 MNHEY, CDR2 SVGAGI. This CDR3 spans 13 amino acids. Germline trimming cut 2 bases from V and 8 bases from J; bases unmatched to any gene: 3. The receptor comes from a man aged 50 or older who had recovered from COVID-19. The chain carries TRBV6-5 and TRBJ1-2, with 9 bases fitting TRBD1. Sequencing was done on a sample of peripheral blood. The CDR3 loop reads CASSYEDRGGYTF. The CDR3 DNA follows: TGTGCCAGCAGTTACGAGGACAGGGGAGGCTACACCTTC.